These 3 T cell receptor beta chains came from one sample sequenced in a study of T cells after yellow fever vaccination. TCRdb itself ran the 5' RACE reads through MiXCR, one entry per CDR3 protein. The data contain 450,000 to 550,000 distinct CDR3 sequences, under 25% of them singletons. This specimen consisted of PBMCs, obtained 15 days after the yellow fever booster vaccination. The origin of the receptors is a man in his thirties or forties who received the YFV17D yellow fever vaccine.

The chain recombines TRBV27 with TRBJ1-5, with D possibly being TRBD1 (6 bases). The CDR3 contains 16 residues. The ends were cut back, 0 bases at V and 6 bases at J, with 15 bases in the middle. The germline gives CDR1 MNHEY, CDR2 SMNVEV (reference sequence). CDR3 sequence reads: CASSLSMSGAIQPQHF. The CDR3, as DNA: TGTGCCAGCAGTTTATCGATGTCGGGGGCGATTCAGCCCCAGCATTTT.

V gene TRBV18 combines with J gene TRBJ2-1; a weak D match, TRBD1 (6 bases). Germline lookup yields CDR1 KGHSH and CDR2 LQKENI. Trimming left V 0 bases short and J 8 bases short, with 11 bases between. There are 14 residues in the CDR3. CDR3 protein: CASSPPIGGYEQFF. The DNA of the CDR3 is TGTGCCAGCTCACCACCGATAGGGGGTTATGAGCAGTTCTTC.

The chain employs TRBV10-3 and TRBJ1-5; D gene unclear. The V and J ends lost 6 bases and 6 bases respectively, with 15 bases between them. Germline loops: CDR1 ENHRY, CDR2 SYGVKD. CDR3 size: 14 residues. This CDR3 reads CAIRNQEGSQPQHF. CDR3 DNA sequence: TGTGCCATCAGGAATCAGGAAGGGAGTCAGCCCCAGCATTTT.